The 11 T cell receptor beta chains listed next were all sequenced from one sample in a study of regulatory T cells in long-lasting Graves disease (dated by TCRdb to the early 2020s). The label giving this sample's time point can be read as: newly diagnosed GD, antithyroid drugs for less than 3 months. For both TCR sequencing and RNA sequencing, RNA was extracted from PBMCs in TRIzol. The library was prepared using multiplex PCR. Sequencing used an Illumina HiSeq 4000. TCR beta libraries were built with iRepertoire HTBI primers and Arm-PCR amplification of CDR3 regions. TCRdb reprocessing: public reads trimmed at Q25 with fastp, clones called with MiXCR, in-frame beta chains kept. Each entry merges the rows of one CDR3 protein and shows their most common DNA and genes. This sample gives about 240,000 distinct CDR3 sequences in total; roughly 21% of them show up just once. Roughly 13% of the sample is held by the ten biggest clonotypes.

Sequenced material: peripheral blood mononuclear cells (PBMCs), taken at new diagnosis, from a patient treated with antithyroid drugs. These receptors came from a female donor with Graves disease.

CDR3 DNA: TGTGCCTGGTCACAGGGGTTAAATGAAAAACTGTTTTTT. Translated: CAWSQGLNEKLFF. The rearrangement joins TRBV30 to TRBJ1-4, with 7 bases fitting TRBD1. Germline V gives CDR1 GTSNPN, CDR2 SVGIG (reference sequence). V trimming: 5 bases; J trimming: 5 bases; junction bases outside the gene matches: 5. The CDR3 runs to 13 residues.

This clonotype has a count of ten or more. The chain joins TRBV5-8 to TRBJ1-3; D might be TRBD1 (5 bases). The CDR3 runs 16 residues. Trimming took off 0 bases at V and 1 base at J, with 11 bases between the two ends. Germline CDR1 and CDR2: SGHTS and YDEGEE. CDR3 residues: CASSLAVGASGNTIYF. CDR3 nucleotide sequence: TGTGCCAGCAGCTTGGCGGTTGGGGCATCTGGAAACACCATATATTTT.

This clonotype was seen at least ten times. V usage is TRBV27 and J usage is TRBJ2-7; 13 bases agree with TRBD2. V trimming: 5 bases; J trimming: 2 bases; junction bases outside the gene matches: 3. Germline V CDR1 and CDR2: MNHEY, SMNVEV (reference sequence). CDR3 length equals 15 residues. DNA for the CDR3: TGTGCCAGCAGTCTAGGGACTAGCGGGGCCTACGAGCAGTACTTC. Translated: CASSLGTSGAYEQYF.

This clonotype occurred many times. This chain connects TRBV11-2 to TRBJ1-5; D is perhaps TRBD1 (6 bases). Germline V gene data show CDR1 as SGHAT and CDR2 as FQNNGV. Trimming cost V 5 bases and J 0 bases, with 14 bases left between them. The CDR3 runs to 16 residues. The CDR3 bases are TGTGCCAGCAGCGTGGGGGCGGGATATAGCAATCAGCCCCAGCATTTT. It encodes CASSVGAGYSNQPQHF.

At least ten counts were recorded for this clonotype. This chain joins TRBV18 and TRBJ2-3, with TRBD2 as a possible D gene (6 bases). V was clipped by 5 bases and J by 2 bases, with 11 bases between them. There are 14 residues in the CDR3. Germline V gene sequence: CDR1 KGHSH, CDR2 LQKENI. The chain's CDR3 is CASSLRGLTDTQYF. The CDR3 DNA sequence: TGTGCCAGCTCATTGCGGGGCCTCACAGATACGCAGTATTTT.

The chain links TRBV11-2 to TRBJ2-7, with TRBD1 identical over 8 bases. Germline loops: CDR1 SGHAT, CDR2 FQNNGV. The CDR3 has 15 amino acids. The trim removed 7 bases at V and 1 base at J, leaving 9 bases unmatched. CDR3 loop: CASKPARTGSYEQYF. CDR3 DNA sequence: TGTGCCAGCAAACCAGCCCGGACAGGGTCCTACGAGCAGTACTTC.

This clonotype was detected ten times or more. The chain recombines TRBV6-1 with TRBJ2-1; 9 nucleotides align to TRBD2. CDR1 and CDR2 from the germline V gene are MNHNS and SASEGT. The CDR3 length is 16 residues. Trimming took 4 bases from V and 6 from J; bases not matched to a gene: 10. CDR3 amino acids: CASSGGAGGPGNEQFF. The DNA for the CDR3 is TGTGCCAGCAGTGGAGGTGCGGGGGGGCCGGGCAATGAGCAGTTCTTC.

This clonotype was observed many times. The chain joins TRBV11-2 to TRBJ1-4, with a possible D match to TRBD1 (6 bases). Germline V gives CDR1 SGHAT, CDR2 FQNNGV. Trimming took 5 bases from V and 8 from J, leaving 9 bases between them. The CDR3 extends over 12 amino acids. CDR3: CASSRDREKLFF. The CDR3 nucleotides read TGTGCCAGCAGCAGAGACAGGGAAAAACTGTTTTTT.

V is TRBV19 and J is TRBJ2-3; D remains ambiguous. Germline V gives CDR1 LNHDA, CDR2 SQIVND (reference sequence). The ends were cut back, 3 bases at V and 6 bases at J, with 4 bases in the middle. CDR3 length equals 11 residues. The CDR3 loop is CASSIRDTQYF. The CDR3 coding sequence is TGTGCCAGTAGTATCAGGGATACGCAGTATTTT.

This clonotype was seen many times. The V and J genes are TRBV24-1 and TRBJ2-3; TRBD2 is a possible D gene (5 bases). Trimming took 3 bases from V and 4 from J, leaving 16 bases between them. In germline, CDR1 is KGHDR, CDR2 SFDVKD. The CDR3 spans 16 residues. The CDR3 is CATSDPPGSRADTQYF. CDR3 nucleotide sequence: TGTGCCACCAGTGATCCGCCGGGGAGTCGTGCAGATACGCAGTATTTT.

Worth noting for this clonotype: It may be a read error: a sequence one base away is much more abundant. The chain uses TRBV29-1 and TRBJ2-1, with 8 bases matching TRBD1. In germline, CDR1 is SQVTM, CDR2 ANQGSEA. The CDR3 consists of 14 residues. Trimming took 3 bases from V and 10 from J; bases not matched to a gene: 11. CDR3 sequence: CSVEDGQGAYEQFF. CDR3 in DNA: TGCAGCGTTGAGGATGGACAGGGCGCCTACGAGCAGTTCTTC.